A selection of T cell receptor beta chains follows, all from one sample in a study of chemoradiotherapy in HPV16-positive cancers. Assay used: immunoSEQ multiplex PCR; TCRdb lists only in-frame clones, some missing. The table includes about 68,000 clones, about nine tenths detected once. The sample was blood, taken from a patient who underwent chemoradiotherapy. Receptors were obtained from a human donor with HPV-associated anogenital cancer. CDR3s include the opening cysteine and the closing phenylalanine or tryptophan. D genes are given only for firm matches. Rows give clone size only sometimes, using once, few, many, or a class for an expanded clone.

j_call | clone_size | d_call | v_call | cdr3_nt | cdr3_aa
TRBJ2-3 | - | TRBD2 | TRBV5-1 | TGCGCCAGCAGCTTGGTTCTAGCGGGGGGATTAAACGATACGCAGTATTTT | CASSLVLAGGLNDTQYF
TRBJ1-6 | - | TRBD1 | TRBV5-1 | TGCGCCAGCAGCTTATCTGGACAGGGAGAATATAATTCACCCCTCCACTTT | CASSLSGQGEYNSPLHF
TRBJ1-1 | - | - | TRBV2 | TGTGCCAGCAAGGGCCAGATGAACACTGAAGCTTTCTTT | CASKGQMNTEAFF
TRBJ2-3 | - | TRBD2 | TRBV4-1 | TGCGCCAGCAGCCAATTTACTAGCGGGAGTGGAGATACGCAGTATTTT | CASSQFTSGSGDTQYF
TRBJ2-7 | once | - | TRBV10-2 | TGCGCCAGCAGCCAAGGACAGTTTTCCTACGAGCAGTACTTC | CASSQGQFSYEQYF
TRBJ2-1 | - | TRBD1 | TRBV6-5 | TGTGCCAGCAGTTACGGGCAGGGGGTGCATGAGCAGTTCTTC | CASSYGQGVHEQFF
TRBJ1-5 | - | - | TRBV6-5 | TGTGCCAGCAGTTACGCGGGGAATCAGCCCCAGCATTTT | CASSYAGNQPQHF
TRBJ2-3 | - | - | TRBV9 | TGTGCCAGCAGCGTCCAGGCGGGAGATACGCAGTATTTT | CASSVQAGDTQYF
TRBJ2-1 | - | TRBD1 | TRBV10-1 | TGCGCCAGAAGGTCTCCCGACAGGGGAGACAATGAGCAGTTCTTC | CARRSPDRGDNEQFF
TRBJ2-1 | - | TRBD1 | TRBV5-1 | TGCGCCAGCAGTCGGACAGGGACCTACAATGAGCAGTTCTTC | CASSRTGTYNEQFF
TRBJ1-1 | - | - | TRBV7-2 | TGTGCCAGCAGCTTAGTTACAGGTGAAGCTTTCTTT | CASSLVTGEAFF
TRBJ1-3 | - | - | TRBV13 | TGTGCCAGCAGTCAGGGAAACACCATATATTTT | CASSQGNTIYF
TRBJ2-7 | once | - | TRBV7-6 | TGTGCCAGCAGCTTAGAGGGGGGTTTGAACATTTTAGGCGAGCAGTACTTC | CASSLEGGLNILGEQYF
TRBJ2-3 | - | - | TRBV7-9 | TGTGCCAGCAGCAAGGAAATCTTCACAGATACGCAGTATTTT | CASSKEIFTDTQYF
TRBJ1-2 | - | TRBD1 | TRBV14 | TGTGCCAGCAGCCAACCCGGAGGACAGGGGGGGCATGGCTACACCTTC | CASSQPGGQGGHGYTF
TRBJ2-1 | - | - | TRBV2 | TGTGCCCGAGGGGTGAGGGATGAGCAGTTCTTC | CARGVRDEQFF
TRBJ1-1 | - | - | TRBV5-1 | TGCGCCAGCAGCTCGGGACTGATGAACACTGAAGCTTTCTTT | CASSSGLMNTEAFF
TRBJ1-4 | - | TRBD1 | TRBV4-1 | TGCGCCAGCAGCCGTGTAGTGTTACAGGGGTTTAATGAAAAACTGTTTTTT | CASSRVVLQGFNEKLFF
TRBJ2-1 | - | - | TRBV19 | TGTGCCAGTAGATTAGAAACAGCGAATGAGCAGTTCTTC | CASRLETANEQFF
TRBJ1-5 | once | - | TRBV27 | TGTGCCAGCAGTTTATTAGGGAACCAGCCCCAGCATTTT | CASSLLGNQPQHF
TRBJ1-3 | - | - | TRBV30 | TGTGCCTGGAGTGTTTCGACGTGGGGAAACACCATATATTTT | CAWSVSTWGNTIYF
TRBJ2-7 | - | - | TRBV7-2 | TGTGCCAGCAGCGTTACAGGGAAGTACGAGCAGTACTTC | CASSVTGKYEQYF
TRBJ2-1 | once | TRBD2 | TRBV4-2 | TGTGCCAGCAGCCGTGCCACGGGACTAGAGTCCTACAATGAGCAGTTCTTC | CASSRATGLESYNEQFF
TRBJ1-1 | - | TRBD1 | TRBV5-6 | TGTGCCAGCAGCTTCGGACAGGGGGCTGGAGAAGCTTTCTTT | CASSFGQGAGEAFF
TRBJ2-7 | - | TRBD1 | TRBV10-3 | TGTGCCATCAAGCTAGACAGGGGCGCTTCCTACGAGCAGTACTTC | CAIKLDRGASYEQYF
TRBJ2-3 | - | - | TRBV7-3 | TGTGCCAGCAGCCTCGACGGGTTAATTGATACGCAGTATTTT | CASSLDGLIDTQYF
TRBJ1-1 | once | - | TRBV5-1 | TGCGCCAGCAGCGCGAAGACAATGCCCACTGAAGCTTTCTTT | CASSAKTMPTEAFF
TRBJ2-7 | - | TRBD1 | TRBV5-6 | TGTGCCAGCAGCTTGTTGTGGGACAGCCTCTCCTACGAGCAGTACTTC | CASSLLWDSLSYEQYF
TRBJ1-5 | few | TRBD1 | TRBV30 | TGTGCCTGGAGTAACAGGGGATATCAGCCCCAGCATTTT | CAWSNRGYQPQHF
TRBJ2-5 | - | TRBD1 | TRBV5-1 | TGCGCCAGCAGCCCCGGGACAGAAGAGACCCAGTACTTC | CASSPGTEETQYF
TRBJ2-1 | - | - | TRBV25-1 | TGTGCCAGCAGAAAGGGGGGGGACTACAATGAGCAGTTCTTC | CASRKGGDYNEQFF
TRBJ2-5 | - | TRBD1 | TRBV5-6 | TGTGCCAGCAGCCAGGGGGCGGATACAGAGACCCAGTACTTC | CASSQGADTETQYF
TRBJ2-3 | - | TRBD2 | TRBV27 | TGTGCCAGCAGTTTAACTGGCTATCGACTAGCGGGGACAGATACGCAGTATTTT | CASSLTGYRLAGTDTQYF
TRBJ1-6 | once | TRBD1 | TRBV28 | TGTGCCAGCAGTTTAGTAACAGGGGCCAACGATAATTCACCCCTCCACTTT | CASSLVTGANDNSPLHF
TRBJ2-7 | - | TRBD1 | TRBV27 | TGTGCCAGCAGCTGGACAGGGGGGGTCTACGAGCAGTACTTC | CASSWTGGVYEQYF
TRBJ2-7 | - | TRBD1 | TRBV27 | TGTGCCAGCACATCACAGGGGGCCCGTTTCGACGAGCAGTACTTC | CASTSQGARFDEQYF
TRBJ1-6 | - | - | TRBV27 | TGTGCCAGCAGTTTGACACCGGAATCACCCCTCCACTTT | CASSLTPESPLHF
TRBJ2-7 | - | TRBD2 | TRBV6-1 | TGTGCCAGCAGACCCGGGACTAGCGGGAACTACGAGCAGTACTTC | CASRPGTSGNYEQYF